This T cell receptor (beta chain) comes out of a study of Ad26.COV2.S vaccination and SARS-CoV-2 variants. For the study at large: The study gave Ad26.COV2.S intramuscularly, once or twice 56 days apart.

Some clones are missing from TCRdb's copy, which holds only in-frame ones; the method was immunoSEQ multiplex PCR. Counted here are some 480,000 clones, roughly nine tenths occurring once; the ten biggest clones make up roughly 12%. Findings of the study overall: Placebo recipients and vaccine recipients were similar in non-spike TCR breadth. Reportedly, after vaccination the spike-specific CD8+ and CD4+ T cell responses displayed substantial breadth. Those who received the vaccine showed greater spike-specific TCR breadth than those given placebo.

Turning to this clone: The antigen is undetermined.

The treatment denotes: 15 to 20 received Ad26.COV2.S at low or high dose, single or two shots; about 5 received placebo; per-sample allocation not given. Specimens were obtained on day 63 following the first vaccine or placebo injection. This CDR3 spans 17 amino acids. The V gene lost 0 bases and the J gene lost 1 base, with 16 bases spanning the gap. Germline V lookup: CDR1 SGDLS, CDR2 YYNGEE. V gene TRBV9 combines with J gene TRBJ2-5; perhaps TRBD2 as D (6 bases). The origin of this receptor is a person aged 18-65 years who received the Ad26.COV2.S COVID-19 vaccine or a placebo. The sequencing used peripheral blood, collected in a trial of Ad26.COV2.S vaccine versus placebo. CDR3 coding DNA: TGTGCCAGCAGCGTAGACCCGAGCGGGCTCACCCAAGAGACCCAGTACTTC. It translates to CASSVDPSGLTQETQYF.